Detailed here is one T cell receptor (beta chain). Germline lookup yields CDR1 MNHEY and CDR2 SVGAGI. The CDR3 runs to 16 residues. Trimming stripped 2 bases from V and 0 bases from J, with 13 bases between. Original processing notes: Estimation of nucleated cell counts was performed using reference gene primer amplification. This table comes from immunoSEQ multiplex PCR, and its TCRdb copy is limited to in-frame clones, with some not included. That table furnishes V, J and clone size, whereas the DNA furnished D and trimming. The profile shows roughly 53,000 clones, 84% of them singletons. The data were obtained in a study of blood T cell repertoires in COVID-19. Study background: Samples representing acute and convalescent COVID-19 were sourced from the United States, Italy and Spain. Sample material is recorded as cDNA or gDNA derived from T cells, B-cell-depleted T cells, or PBMCs.

Sequenced material: peripheral blood. The clonotype was recovered from a man aged 45-65 years with acute or convalescent COVID-19. This chain connects TRBV6-5 to TRBJ1-2; tentative D call: TRBD1 (6 bases). For the CDR3, the DNA is TGTGCCAGCAGTTACGACGGGACATCGGCTAACTATGGCTACACCTTC. Its translation is CASSYDGTSANYGYTF.